These 17 T cell receptor beta chains share one sample of origin, sequenced in a study of T-cell reconstitution after alpha-beta-depleted transplantation in children. This sample's TCRbeta library carried unique molecular identifier barcodes. Via MiXCR, TCRdb re-called the PCR reads, giving one row per CDR3 protein. The table records roughly 120,000 distinct CDR3 sequences, 23% of them present only once. The source was PBMCs, mostly from graft donor cells, collected 180 days after TCRalphabeta/CD19-depleted stem cell transplant. The receptors were sampled from a male patient aged 2 to 10 who had a stem cell transplant for chronic granulomatous disease, so the T cells may come from the graft donor.

This clonotype appeared a few times. The chain combines TRBV10-3 with TRBJ2-1; maybe TRBD1 (6 bases). Germline CDR1 ENHRY, CDR2 SYGVKD. This CDR3 region has 13 residues. V was clipped by 6 bases and J by 5 bases, with 11 bases between them. The CDR3 DNA reads TGTGCCATCAGAGGAGACAGGAACAATGAGCAGTTCTTC. It specifies CAIRGDRNNEQFF.

V and J are TRBV7-2 and TRBJ2-7, with D unresolved. This CDR3 comprises 13 residues. Germline CDR1 SGHTA, CDR2 FQGNSA. V lost 3 bases, J lost 2 bases, and 8 bases lay in between. The CDR3 sequence: CASSFGKTYEQYF. The CDR3 DNA is TGTGCCAGCAGCTTCGGCAAAACCTACGAGCAGTACTTC.

A few counts support this clonotype. The chain couples TRBV6-5 to TRBJ2-7; a weak D match, TRBD1 (5 bases). Trimming removed 7 bases from V and 3 bases from J, with 13 bases in between. Germline V gene data show CDR1 as MNHEY and CDR2 as SVGAGI. The CDR3 has 13 amino acids. The CDR3 DNA reads TGTGCCAGCACCCCCGGACACAACTACGAGCAGTACTTC. This encodes CASTPGHNYEQYF.

This clonotype occurred many times. J is TRBJ2-5 and V is TRBV10-3; the match to TRBD2 covers 7 bases. The CDR3 loop spans 16 amino acids. Germline assignment: CDR1 ENHRY and CDR2 SYGVKD. V was clipped by 0 bases and J by 5 bases; unmatched bases: 9. CDR3 protein: CAISESSSGPVETQYF. Here the CDR3 DNA reads TGTGCCATCAGTGAGTCGTCTAGCGGCCCAGTGGAGACCCAGTACTTC.

The V call is TRBV5-1, the J call TRBJ1-6; TRBD1 is a possible D gene (5 bases). Germline values: CDR1 SGHRS, CDR2 YFSETQ. The V end lost 3 bases, the J end lost 10 bases, and 11 bases lay between the germline ends. The CDR3 is 13 residues long. The CDR3: CASSSGRGSPLHF. The CDR3 coding sequence is TGCGCCAGCAGCTCGGGGAGGGGATCACCCCTCCACTTT.

This chain uses TRBV7-2 with TRBJ2-4; 8 bases map to TRBD2. V trimming: 6 bases; J trimming: 0 bases; junction bases outside the gene matches: 7. From germline, CDR1 is SGHTA and CDR2 FQGNSA. The CDR3 covers 16 residues. Written as DNA, the CDR3 is TGTGCCAGCAGACCTACTAGCGGAATAGCCAAAAACATTCAGTACTTC. Translating it yields CASRPTSGIAKNIQYF. Variable domain in full (rest from reference TRBV7-2 and TRBJ2-4): GAGVSQSPSNKVTEKGKDVELRCDPISGHTALYWYRQSLGQGLEFLIYFQGNSAPDKSGLPSDRFSAERTGGSVSTLTIQRTQQEDSAVYLCASRPTSGIAKNIQYFGAGTRLSVL.

The chain couples TRBV5-6 to TRBJ2-3, with TRBD2 as a possible D gene (5 bases). The V end was cut by 1 base, the J end by 5 bases, with 11 bases between. CDR1 is SGHDT, CDR2 YYEEEE, per germline. CDR3 size: 14 residues. The CDR3 bases are TGTGCCAGCAGCTTGTTCCCTAGCCAAGATACGCAGTATTTT. Encoded protein: CASSLFPSQDTQYF.

This clonotype has just a few counts. J is TRBJ1-6 and V is TRBV4-3; D might be TRBD1 (6 bases). This CDR3 has 14 residues. Germline V gene data show CDR1 as LGHNA and CDR2 as YSLEER. The germline V and J ends were trimmed by 0 bases and 10 bases, with 10 bases remaining between them. The DNA for the CDR3 is TGCGCCAGCAGCCAAGAGGGACACATGTCACCCCTCCACTTT. This encodes CASSQEGHMSPLHF.

The chain joins TRBV29-1 to TRBJ2-1; 10 bases map to TRBD2. CDR1 and CDR2 (germline): SQVTM, ANQGSEA. V was pared by 6 bases and J by 4 bases, with 9 bases of the junction left unmatched. The CDR3 is made up of 15 amino acids. The chain's CDR3 is CSVGLAPELYNEQFF. The CDR3, as DNA: TGCAGCGTGGGACTAGCGCCCGAACTTTACAATGAGCAGTTCTTC.

This clonotype was observed once. J is TRBJ2-1 and V is TRBV27; TRBD2 aligns across 9 bases. Trimming cost V 6 bases and J 7 bases; bases outside gene matches: 4. The V gene's germline CDR1 is MNHEY and CDR2 SMNVEV (reference sequence). The CDR3 is 13 residues long. The CDR3 spells CASRPSGGNEQFF. The CDR3 DNA reads TGTGCCAGCAGACCCAGCGGGGGGAATGAGCAGTTCTTC.

The gene calls are TRBV5-4 and TRBJ2-5; possibly TRBD1 or TRBD2 for D (5 bases each). CDR1 and CDR2 from the germline V gene are SGHNT and YYREEE (reference sequence). There are 15 residues in the CDR3. Deletions cut 0 bases from V and 5 bases from J, with 14 bases between. As DNA, the CDR3 is TGTGCCAGCAGCTTGGCCAATCGTGGGGGTGAGACCCAGTACTTC. It yields the protein CASSLANRGGETQYF.

The V call is TRBV12-3 or TRBV12-4, the J call TRBJ2-5; 10 positions match TRBD1. The CDR3 spans 16 residues. The V segment lost 5 bases and the J segment 3 bases; nucleotides outside the gene matches: 9. The CDR3 sequence is CASSPNLGQGEETQYF. CDR3 coding DNA: TGTGCCAGCAGTCCCAATCTCGGACAGGGGGAAGAGACCCAGTACTTC.

The V and J genes are TRBV12-3 or TRBV12-4 and TRBJ2-3, with 8 bases lining up with TRBD2. With V trimmed by 7 bases and J by 4 bases, 13 bases remained unmatched. The CDR3 extends over 16 amino acids. CDR3 bases: TGTGCCAGCACCAAAGGAGCGGGAGCCGAGTCAGATACGCAGTATTTT. Amino acids: CASTKGAGAESDTQYF.

This clonotype showed up many times. V usage is TRBV12-3 or TRBV12-4 and J usage is TRBJ2-1; a weak D match, TRBD1 (6 bases). V lost 1 base to trimming and J lost 6 bases, with 16 bases between them. The CDR3 sequence is 16 residues long. CDR3 residues: CASSLGGTFVINEQFF. The CDR3 bases are TGTGCCAGCAGTTTAGGAGGGACATTTGTTATCAATGAGCAGTTCTTC.

This clonotype was observed a handful of times. This sequence joins TRBV20-1 and TRBJ2-5; TRBD2 matches at 10 bases. There are 14 residues in the CDR3. V gave up 6 bases and J gave up 4 bases; unmatched junction bases: 8. CDR1 and CDR2 from the germline V gene are DFQATT and SNEGSKA (reference sequence). The CDR3 DNA sequence: TGCAGTGCCACCAAAAGCGGGGGGGGAGAGACCCAGTACTTC. This sequence encodes CSATKSGGGETQYF.

Only a few counts were recorded for this clonotype. The chain couples TRBV9 to TRBJ2-2, with D uncertain. This CDR3 contains 14 residues. The germline gives CDR1 SGDLS, CDR2 YYNGEE. V was clipped by 4 bases and J by 3 bases, with 10 bases between them. The CDR3 sequence is CASSHNGDTGELFF. The CDR3, as DNA: TGTGCCAGCAGCCACAATGGGGACACCGGGGAGCTGTTTTTT.

This clonotype was recorded at least ten times. The genes are TRBV29-1 and TRBJ1-1; 11 bases map to TRBD1. Trimming took 6 bases from V and 3 from J; bases not matched to a gene: 6. Germline V lookup: CDR1 SQVTM, CDR2 ANQGSEA. The CDR3 extends over 14 amino acids. CDR3 sequence: CSVRTGGLYTEAFF. Here the CDR3 DNA reads TGCAGCGTCAGGACAGGGGGCTTGTACACTGAAGCTTTCTTT.